Below, 22 T cell receptor beta chains from the same sample are listed, as sequenced in a study of brain T cells in children with intractable seizures. The assay was immunoSEQ multiplex PCR, and TCRdb's table has in-frame clones only and misses some. The data show 110,000 or so clones, 85% to 95% seen once. The sample consisted of peripheral blood, taken at surgery. All receptors come from a boy younger than two with hemimegalencephaly and intractable seizures.

The V call is TRBV29-1, the J call TRBJ2-1, with 7 bases that match TRBD1. The CDR3 runs to 14 residues. Looked up from germline, CDR1 is SQVTM and CDR2 is ANQGSEA. V lost 6 bases to trimming and J lost 3 bases; unmatched junction nucleotides: 8. The CDR3 region has the DNA TGCAGCGTCCAAACGACAGGGAGCTACAATGAGCAGTTCTTC. This encodes CSVQTTGSYNEQFF.

The rearrangement links TRBV19 to TRBJ2-4, with D possibly TRBD2 on 7 matching bases. Trimming removed 4 bases at V and 7 bases at J, with 20 bases between. There are 16 residues in the CDR3. The germline gives CDR1 LNHDA, CDR2 SQIVND (reference sequence). The CDR3 reads CASSNPPAGARNIQYF. CDR3 coding DNA: TGTGCCAGTAGTAACCCCCCGGCGGGGGCGAGGAACATTCAGTACTTC.

The CDR3 protein is CASSLGANNEQFF. The CDR3 bases are TGCGCCAGCAGCTTGGGGGCCAACAATGAGCAGTTCTTC. This rearrangement joins TRBV5-1 to TRBJ2-1; no clear D gene. In germline, CDR1 is SGHRS, CDR2 YFSETQ. This CDR3 contains 13 residues. V lost 0 bases and J lost 5, with 6 bases in between.

This clone occurred once. The CDR3 DNA follows: TGTGCCAGTAGTATTAACTCGGGACTCCACTACGAGCAGTACTTC. This translates into CASSINSGLHYEQYF. The genes are TRBV19 and TRBJ2-7; D is perhaps TRBD2 (6 bases). V was pared by 3 bases and J by 3 bases, with 15 bases between. The germline V gene has CDR1 LNHDA and CDR2 SQIVND (reference sequence). CDR3 length equals 15 residues. The whole variable domain, remainder taken from reference TRBV19 and TRBJ2-7, is DGGITQSPKYLFRKEGQNVTLSCEQNLNHDAMYWYRQDPGQGLRLIYYSQIVNDFQKGDIAEGYSVSREKKESFPLTVTSAQKNPTAFYLCASSINSGLHYEQYFGPGTRLTVT.

This rearrangement joins TRBV18 to TRBJ2-7, with D possibly being TRBD2 (6 bases). Germline V gene lookup returns CDR1 KGHSH and CDR2 LQKENI. This CDR3 has 14 residues. V was cut by 3 bases and J by 1 base, with 10 bases left in between. In DNA, the CDR3 is TGTGCCAGCTCACCGTCACGGGGGTCCTACGAGCAGTACTTC. Protein: CASSPSRGSYEQYF.

This clone was counted a few times. The gene calls are TRBV6-2 or TRBV6-3 and TRBJ1-6; 8 bases agree with TRBD1. This CDR3 spans 16 amino acids. V lost 5 bases, J lost 6 bases, and 9 bases stayed unmatched. From germline, CDR1 is MNHEY and CDR2 SVGEGT. Here the CDR3 DNA reads TGTGCCAGCAGTCCGTCCGGGACAGGCGTTAATTCACCCCTCCACTTT. It codes for CASSPSGTGVNSPLHF.

V is TRBV9 and J is TRBJ1-3, with 7 bases identical to TRBD1. V was pared by 3 bases and J by 2 bases, with 2 bases of the junction left unmatched. CDR1 is SGDLS, CDR2 YYNGEE, per germline. The CDR3 contains 14 residues. The CDR3, as DNA: TGTGCCAGCAGCGCCACAGGGGCTGGAAACACCATATATTTT. This encodes CASSATGAGNTIYF. The variable domain in full, with the rest retrieved from reference TRBV9 and TRBJ1-3, is DSGVTQTPKHLITATGQRVTLRCSPRSGDLSVYWYQQSLDQGLQFLIQYYNGEERAKGNILERFSAQQFPDLHSELNLSSLELGDSALYFCASSATGAGNTIYFGEGSWLTVV.

V usage is TRBV19 and J usage is TRBJ2-1; TRBD2 is a possible D gene (6 bases). V lost 3 bases to trimming and J lost 6 bases, with 12 bases between them. There are 14 residues in the CDR3. Germline-derived CDR1 and CDR2 are LNHDA and SQIVND (reference sequence). The chain's CDR3 is CASSMAASVNEQFF. The CDR3 DNA reads as TGTGCCAGTAGTATGGCGGCTAGCGTCAATGAGCAGTTCTTC.

J is TRBJ1-2 and V is TRBV28; no firm D call. The CDR3 length is 13 residues. Deletions cut 3 bases from V and 5 bases from J, with 10 bases between. Germline CDR1 is MDHEN and CDR2 is SYDVKM. CDR3 coding DNA: TGTGCCAGCAGTTTCCTGGGCCCGTATGGCTACACCTTC. Translating gives CASSFLGPYGYTF.

A note on this clone: Other DNA sequences within the sample encode an identical CDR3. The chain couples TRBV27 to TRBJ2-7, with D uncertain. CDR1 is MNHEY, CDR2 SMNVEV, per germline (reference sequence). V lost 2 bases and J 0 bases, leaving 5 bases between the germline ends. The CDR3 has 13 residues. The CDR3 coding sequence is TGTGCCAGCAGTTTAGGATACTCCTACGAGCAGTACTTC. Amino acid sequence: CASSLGYSYEQYF.

The chain uses TRBV7-2 and TRBJ2-1; D gene ambiguous. Germline V gene sequence: CDR1 SGHTA, CDR2 FQGNSA. The CDR3 is 15 residues long. Trimming left V 1 base short and J 0 bases short, with 7 bases between. The CDR3 coding sequence is TGTGCCAGCAGCTTAGAGATTATCTCCTACAATGAGCAGTTCTTC. Translation gives CASSLEIISYNEQFF. The complete variable domain, with remaining parts taken from reference TRBV7-2 and TRBJ2-1, reads GAGVSQSPSNKVTEKGKDVELRCDPISGHTALYWYRQSLGQGLEFLIYFQGNSAPDKSGLPSDRFSAERTGGSVSTLTIQRTQQEDSAVYLCASSLEIISYNEQFFGPGTRLTVL.

The rearrangement links TRBV7-3 to TRBJ2-7; D is tentatively TRBD1 or TRBD2 (6 bases each). Germline lookup yields CDR1 SGHTA and CDR2 FQGTGA. The CDR3 length is 13 residues. Trimming removed 2 bases at V and 2 bases at J, with 7 bases between. The CDR3 loop reads CASSLGGPYEQYF. The CDR3 DNA reads as TGTGCCAGCAGCTTAGGGGGGCCCTACGAGCAGTACTTC.

The DNA for the CDR3 is TGTGCCAGTAGCGACCCGGGGGCAGGCACTGAAGCTTTCTTT. Protein sequence: CASSDPGAGTEAFF. This chain joins TRBV19 and TRBJ1-1, with D perhaps matching TRBD1 (6 bases). The CDR3 has 14 amino acids. In germline, CDR1 is LNHDA, CDR2 SQIVND (reference sequence). V was pared by 6 bases and J by 4 bases, with 15 bases between.

The chain couples TRBV7-9 to TRBJ2-5; no definite D call. V was shortened by 1 base and J by 5 bases, with 5 bases between the two germline ends. This CDR3 is 12 amino acids long. The V gene's germline CDR1 is SEHNR and CDR2 FQNEAQ (reference sequence). The CDR3 DNA is TGTGCCAGCAGCTTAGTTTGGGAGACCCAGTACTTC. Translating it yields CASSLVWETQYF. Full variable domain (outside the CDR3, taken from reference TRBV7-9 and TRBJ2-5): DTGVSQNPRHKITKRGQNVTFRCDPISEHNRLYWYRQTLGQGPEFLTYFQNEAQLEKSRLLSDRFSAERPKGSFSTLEIQRTEQGDSAMYLCASSLVWETQYFGPGTRLLVL.

J is TRBJ2-7 and V is TRBV5-5, with TRBD2 identical over 7 bases. Germline CDR1 and CDR2: SGHKS and YYEKEE (reference sequence). After removal of 0 bases from V and 2 bases from J, the junction contained 11 bases not matched to a gene. There are 17 residues in the CDR3. The CDR3 DNA reads TGTGCCAGCAGCTTGGCCGGCCTAGCGGATAGCACCTACGAGCAGTACTTC. This encodes CASSLAGLADSTYEQYF.

The chain couples TRBV28 to TRBJ2-3; 12 bases line up with TRBD2. The CDR3 runs to 22 residues. The V segment lost 3 bases and the J segment 2 bases; nucleotides outside the gene matches: 21. Germline CDR1 MDHEN, CDR2 SYDVKM. The CDR3 coding sequence is TGTGCCAGCAGTTTGGGAGGGGGCGCGAAGTCGCTAGCGGGAGGGCTCACAGATACGCAGTATTTT. Its translation: CASSLGGGAKSLAGGLTDTQYF. Together with reference TRBV28 and TRBJ2-3, the CDR3 gives the full variable domain: DVKVTQSSRYLVKRTGEKVFLECVQDMDHENMFWYRQDPGLGLRLIYFSYDVKMKEKGDIPEGYSVSREKKERFSLILESASTNQTSMYLCASSLGGGAKSLAGGLTDTQYFGPGTRLTVL.

The chain uses TRBV7-2 and TRBJ2-3; D assignment may be TRBD1 or TRBD2 (5 bases each). This CDR3 comprises 14 residues. From germline, CDR1 is SGHTA and CDR2 FQGNSA. The V end was cut by 1 base, the J end by 11 bases, with 16 bases between. Written as DNA, the CDR3 is TGTGCCAGCAGCTTAGGGACCCGGTCTGGGGGGCAGTATTTT. Translated, it gives CASSLGTRSGGQYF.

The rearrangement links TRBV4-1 to TRBJ2-1; 7 positions agree with TRBD2. V trimming: 6 bases; J trimming: 9 bases; junction bases outside the gene matches: 14. Germline-derived CDR1 and CDR2 are MGHRA and YSYEKL. The CDR3 consists of 15 residues. In nucleotides, the CDR3 is TGCGCCAGCAGTCTGGCGGGAGTGGGGACGGGTGAGCAGTTCTTC. It codes for CASSLAGVGTGEQFF.

The rearrangement joins TRBV29-1 to TRBJ2-1; weak D call: TRBD1 (6 bases). Trimming took off 7 bases at V and 3 bases at J, with 16 bases between the two ends. Germline-derived CDR1 and CDR2 are SQVTM and ANQGSEA. The length of the CDR3 is 14 residues. As DNA, the CDR3 is TGCAGCGGTGGATATACAGGGTTCTACAATGAGCAGTTCTTC. Protein sequence: CSGGYTGFYNEQFF.

The chain joins TRBV19 to TRBJ1-4; D uncertain. The V end lost 6 bases, the J end lost 3 bases, and 14 bases lay between the germline ends. CDR3 size: 15 residues. CDR1 is LNHDA, CDR2 SQIVND, per germline (reference sequence). CDR3 amino acids: CASRGSAYSNEKLFF. CDR3 in DNA: TGTGCCAGTAGGGGCTCAGCTTATTCTAATGAAAAACTGTTTTTT.

The rearrangement joins TRBV7-2 to TRBJ2-1; D is possibly TRBD2 (5 bases). Trimming took off 5 bases at V and 5 bases at J, with 10 bases between the two ends. The CDR3 sequence is 13 residues long. From germline, CDR1 is SGHTA and CDR2 FQGNSA. The CDR3, as DNA: TGTGCCAGCAGCGTCGACTACAACAATGAGCAGTTCTTC. This gives the protein CASSVDYNNEQFF.

The CDR3 loop reads CASTGGNTGELFF. CDR3 DNA sequence: TGTGCCAGCACGGGGGGGAACACCGGGGAGCTGTTTTTT. The rearrangement links TRBV6-5 to TRBJ2-2, with 7 positions matching TRBD2. With V trimmed by 7 bases and J by 1 base, 0 bases remained unmatched. The CDR3 consists of 13 residues. Germline V gene data show CDR1 as MNHEY and CDR2 as SVGAGI.